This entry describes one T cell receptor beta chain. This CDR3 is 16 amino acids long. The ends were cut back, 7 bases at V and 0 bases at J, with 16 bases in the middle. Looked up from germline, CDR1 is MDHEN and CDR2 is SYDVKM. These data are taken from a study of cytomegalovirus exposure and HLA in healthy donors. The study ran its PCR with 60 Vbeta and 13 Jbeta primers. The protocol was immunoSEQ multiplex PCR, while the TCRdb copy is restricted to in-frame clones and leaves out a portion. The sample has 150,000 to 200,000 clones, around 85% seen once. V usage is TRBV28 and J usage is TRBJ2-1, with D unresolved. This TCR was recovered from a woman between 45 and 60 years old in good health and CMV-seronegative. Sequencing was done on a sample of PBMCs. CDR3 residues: CASTSPERSSYNEQFF. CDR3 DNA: TGTGCCAGCACCTCCCCCGAGAGGAGCTCCTACAATGAGCAGTTCTTC.